These 14 T cell receptor beta chains came from one sample sequenced in a study of T cell responses to AZD1222 COVID-19 vaccine. Libraries were prepared by immunoSEQ multiplex PCR; TCRdb keeps only in-frame clonotypes and omits some of them. The sample includes some 200,000 clones, about nine tenths of them seen just once. The specimen was peripheral blood, collected 28 days after the second AZD1222 dose. These receptors were collected from an adult who received the AZD1222 COVID-19 vaccine.

The chain carries TRBV6-5 and TRBJ1-4, with no clear D. Trimming removed 0 bases from V and 2 bases from J, with 7 bases in between. This CDR3 is built from 15 residues. From germline, CDR1 is MNHEY and CDR2 SVGAGI. The CDR3 sequence is CASSYSWNTNEKLFF. CDR3 bases: TGTGCCAGCAGTTACTCTTGGAATACTAATGAAAAACTGTTTTTT.

This clone was recorded only once. CDR3 bases: TGTGCCAGCAGCCTCGACAGTACCTCTGGAAACACCATATATTTT. This gives the protein CASSLDSTSGNTIYF. The chain has TRBV7-2 and TRBJ1-3; D possibly corresponds to TRBD1 (5 bases). Trimming pared 5 bases from V and 0 bases from J, leaving 11 bases between. The germline V gene has CDR1 SGHTA and CDR2 FQGNSA. The CDR3 loop spans 15 amino acids.

V usage is TRBV30 and J usage is TRBJ1-5, with D possibly being TRBD1 (5 bases). This CDR3 contains 13 residues. The V end was cut by 4 bases, the J end by 4 bases, with 11 bases between. CDR1 and CDR2 from the germline V gene are GTSNPN and SVGIG (reference sequence). The CDR3 protein is CAWTGGLNQPQHF. The CDR3, as DNA: TGTGCCTGGACGGGGGGTTTAAATCAGCCCCAGCATTTT.

The chain's CDR3 is CASSFGTGNSPLHF. CDR3 sequence (DNA): TGTGCCAGCAGCTTTGGGACAGGGAATTCACCCCTCCACTTT. The V and J genes are TRBV7-3 and TRBJ1-6; 9 bases match TRBD1. Germline V gene lookup returns CDR1 SGHTA and CDR2 FQGTGA. The CDR3 contains 14 residues. After removal of 3 bases from V and 7 bases from J, the junction contained 1 base not matched to a gene. Full variable domain (missing parts from reference TRBV7-3 and TRBJ1-6): GAGVSQTPSNKVTEKGKYVELRCDPISGHTALYWYRQSLGQGPEFLIYFQGTGAADDSGLPNDRFFAVRPEGSVSTLKIQRTERGDSAVYLCASSFGTGNSPLHFGNGTRLTVT.

CDR3: CASSGPSSEKLFF. In DNA, the CDR3 is TGCGCCAGCAGCGGGCCGAGTAGCGAAAAACTGTTTTTT. The chain combines TRBV4-1 with TRBJ1-4; D not certain. Trimming removed 5 bases from V and 8 bases from J, with 12 bases in between. This CDR3 is 13 amino acids long. The germline CDR1 and CDR2 sequences are MGHRA and YSYEKL.

The V and J genes are TRBV5-1 and TRBJ2-1; possible D gene TRBD2, 6 bases. Germline-derived CDR1 and CDR2 are SGHRS and YFSETQ. The V end was cut by 7 bases, the J end by 0 bases, with 14 bases between. The CDR3 sequence is 15 residues long. Here the CDR3 reads CASGLRGSSYNEQFF. The CDR3 nucleotides read TGCGCCAGCGGACTTCGGGGGAGCTCCTACAATGAGCAGTTCTTC.

The V gene is TRBV6-5, the J gene TRBJ1-2, with TRBD1 matching over 7 bases. Germline lookup yields CDR1 MNHEY and CDR2 SVGAGI. The CDR3 consists of 14 residues. The ends lost 10 bases at V and 5 bases at J; junction bases unmatched: 13. The DNA for the CDR3 is TGTGCCATAACAGCCAGGGGGTGGAGGTATGGCTACACCTTC. Translated: CAITARGWRYGYTF.

The rearrangement links TRBV7-9 to TRBJ1-1, with 10 bases lining up with TRBD1. V shed 3 bases and J 4 bases; nucleotides not matched to a gene: 2. Germline values: CDR1 SEHNR, CDR2 FQNEAQ (reference sequence). The CDR3 covers 14 residues. CDR3 nucleotide sequence: TGTGCCAGCAGCTTGGGGACAGGGGTCACTGAAGCTTTCTTT. Residues: CASSLGTGVTEAFF.

The rearrangement joins TRBV21-1 to TRBJ1-5. TRBV21-1 is a listed pseudogene. The CDR3 is 18 amino acids. The CDR3 region is CASSSPRGRDPSNQPQHF. CDR3 DNA: TGTGCCAGCAGCTCCCCTCGGGGAAGGGACCCCAGCAATCAGCCCCAGCATTTT.

V and J are TRBV7-9 and TRBJ2-1, with TRBD1 matching over 8 bases. The CDR3 covers 16 residues. Per the germline V gene, CDR1 is SEHNR and CDR2 is FQNEAQ (reference sequence). With 6 bases clipped from V and 12 bases from J, the junction kept 19 bases outside the gene matches. For the CDR3, the DNA is TGTGCCAGCAGGACAGGGGATGATTGGGGGACCCAAGGGCAGTTCTTC. Protein: CASRTGDDWGTQGQFF.

The rearrangement uses TRBV3-1 (or the pseudogene TRBV3-2) and TRBJ2-3, with a possible D match to TRBD2 (6 bases). This CDR3 is built from 14 residues. With 4 bases removed from V and 4 bases from J, the gap between germline ends came to 12 bases. Germline V gene lookup returns CDR1 LGHDT and CDR2 YNNKEL (reference sequence). The CDR3 nucleotides are TGTGCCAGCAGCCCCCGGACTAAGGCAGATACGCAGTATTTT. This encodes CASSPRTKADTQYF.

The gene calls are TRBV12-3 or TRBV12-4 and TRBJ2-7, with 7 bases aligning to TRBD1. V dropped 5 bases and J dropped 3; count of bases not matched to a gene: 4. The CDR3 is 13 amino acids. CDR3 DNA sequence: TGTGCCAGCAGTCAGGGGGAAAACTACGAGCAGTACTTC. Translating gives CASSQGENYEQYF.

The chain carries TRBV6-2 or TRBV6-3 and TRBJ1-5; TRBD1 matches at 11 bases. The germline CDR1 and CDR2 sequences are MNHEY and SVGEGT. V trimming: 5 bases; J trimming: 8 bases; junction bases outside the gene matches: 5. The CDR3 loop spans 14 amino acids. The CDR3 protein is CASSRDRGNKPQHF. CDR3 bases: TGTGCCAGCAGTCGGGACAGGGGGAACAAGCCCCAGCATTTT.

The J gene is TRBJ1-3, the V gene TRBV13, with D unresolved. Germline CDR1 reads PRHDT; CDR2 reads FYEKMQ (reference sequence). This CDR3 comprises 15 residues. V was pared by 5 bases and J by 1 base, with 12 bases between. Written as DNA, the CDR3 is TGTGCCAGCAGCCCCAGAGGTCTTTCTGGAAACACCATATATTTT. It yields the protein CASSPRGLSGNTIYF.